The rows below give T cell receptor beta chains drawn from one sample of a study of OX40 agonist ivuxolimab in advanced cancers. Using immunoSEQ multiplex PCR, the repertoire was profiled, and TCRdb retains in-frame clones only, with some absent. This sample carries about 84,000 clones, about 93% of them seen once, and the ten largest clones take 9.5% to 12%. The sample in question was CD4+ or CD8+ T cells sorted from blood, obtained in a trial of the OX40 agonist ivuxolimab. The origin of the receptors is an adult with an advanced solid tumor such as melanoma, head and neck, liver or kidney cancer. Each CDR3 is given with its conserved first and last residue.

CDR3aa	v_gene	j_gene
CASSFSSTAPYEQYF	TRBV7-2	TRBJ2-7
CASSARLAGGLDNEQFF	TRBV9	TRBJ2-1
CASSAWDRGDAEAFF	TRBV6-1	TRBJ1-1
CASSSSRNTEAFF	TRBV6-5	TRBJ1-1
CASSPFGTSGRLYNEQFF	TRBV18	TRBJ2-1
CASGWDIFFYEQYF	TRBV28	TRBJ2-7
CASSNLGGGQPQHF	TRBV27	TRBJ1-5
CASSVSGGSETQYF	TRBV9	TRBJ2-5
CASSPYRLAEAPSSYNEQFF	TRBV13	TRBJ2-1
CASSLARGTDTQYF	TRBV7-6	TRBJ2-3